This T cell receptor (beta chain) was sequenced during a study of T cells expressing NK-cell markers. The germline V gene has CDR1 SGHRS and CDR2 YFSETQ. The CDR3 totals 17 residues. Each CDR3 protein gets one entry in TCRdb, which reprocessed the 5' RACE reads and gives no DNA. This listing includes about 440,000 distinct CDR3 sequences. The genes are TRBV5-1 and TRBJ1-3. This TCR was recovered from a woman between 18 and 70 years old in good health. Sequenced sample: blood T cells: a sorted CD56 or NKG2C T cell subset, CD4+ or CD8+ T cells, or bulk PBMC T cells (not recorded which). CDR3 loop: CASSLAGPSSSGNTIYF. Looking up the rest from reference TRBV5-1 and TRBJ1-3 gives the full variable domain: KAGVTQTPRYLIKTRGQQVTLSCSPISGHRSVSWYQQTPGQGLQFLFEYFSETQRNKGNFPGRFSGRQFSNSRSEMNVSTLELGDSALYLCASSLAGPSSSGNTIYFGEGSWLTVV.